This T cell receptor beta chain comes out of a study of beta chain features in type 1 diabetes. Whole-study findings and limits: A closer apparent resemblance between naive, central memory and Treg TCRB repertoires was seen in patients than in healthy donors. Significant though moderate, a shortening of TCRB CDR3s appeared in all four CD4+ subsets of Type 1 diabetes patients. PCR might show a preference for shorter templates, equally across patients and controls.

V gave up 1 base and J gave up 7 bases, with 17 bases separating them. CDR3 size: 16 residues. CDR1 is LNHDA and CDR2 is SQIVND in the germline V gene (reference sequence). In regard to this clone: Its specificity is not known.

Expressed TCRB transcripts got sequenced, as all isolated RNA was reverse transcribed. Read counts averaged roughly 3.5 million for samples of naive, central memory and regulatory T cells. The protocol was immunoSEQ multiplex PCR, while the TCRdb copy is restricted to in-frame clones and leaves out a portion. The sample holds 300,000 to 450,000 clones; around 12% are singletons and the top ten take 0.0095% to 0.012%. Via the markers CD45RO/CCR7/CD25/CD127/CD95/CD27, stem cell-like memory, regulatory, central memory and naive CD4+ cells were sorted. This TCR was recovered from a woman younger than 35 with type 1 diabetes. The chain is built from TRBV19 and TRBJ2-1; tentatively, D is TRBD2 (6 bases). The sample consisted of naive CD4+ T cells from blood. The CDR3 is CASSIVTGGEWNEQFF. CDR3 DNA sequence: TGTGCCAGTAGTATAGTAACCGGGGGTGAGTGGAATGAGCAGTTCTTC. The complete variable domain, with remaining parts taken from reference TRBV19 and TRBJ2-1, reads DGGITQSPKYLFRKEGQNVTLSCEQNLNHDAMYWYRQDPGQGLRLIYYSQIVNDFQKGDIAEGYSVSREKKESFPLTVTSAQKNPTAFYLCASSIVTGGEWNEQFFGPGTRLTVL.